Listed below are T cell receptor beta chains from one sample, sequenced in a study of response to subunit inactivated influenza vaccine. MiXCR, run by TCRdb on the RT-PCR reads, gives a single entry per CDR3 protein. The profile shows a few hundred thousand distinct CDR3 sequences, approximately 7.2% of them singletons. This specimen consisted of PBMCs from blood, obtained about 24 months after vaccination. The receptors here all came from a man between 50 and 69 years old who received an inactivated influenza vaccine. CDR3s include the opening cysteine and the closing phenylalanine or tryptophan. Fields, in order: V gene, CDR3 protein.

>TRBV11-2
CASSLTPKTSGERQETQYF
>TRBV4-3
CASSQGDRVGTEAFF
>TRBV29-1
CSVEGVAGSLASQETQYF
>TRBV21-1
CASRSFGSLAGAGGANVLTF
>TRBV18
CASSTPGNTDTQYF
>TRBV6-1
CASAHLSSYEQYF
>TRBV5-1
CASSPRGTDTEAFF
>TRBV20-1
CSASDGRANTDTQYF
>TRBV10-3
CAISVGQGNYGYTF
>TRBV20-1
CSARRGMWNTEAFF
>TRBV20-1
CSARDVSGEGYNQPQHF
>TRBV5-1
CASSAGGGPYNEQFF
>TRBV20-1
CSAHGQASSYEQYF
>TRBV7-8
CASSTRQGAWNEQFF
>TRBV4-1
CASSYRDGLYEQYF
>TRBV29-1
CSARGFKNIQYF
>TRBV28
CASSWERRSYTF
>TRBV28
CASTRVGPYEQYF
>TRBV6-5
CASSSSPGSYEAFF
>TRBV5-1
CASSKREGLTNEQFF
>TRBV4-3
CASSLRYNSYNEQFF
>TRBV20-1
CSARRERFYNEQFF
>TRBV14
CASRRLLENEQFF
>TRBV5-1
CASSSGRPNTEAFF
>TRBV2
CASIGTELAKNIQYF
>TRBV18
CASSPPGEKETQYF
>TRBV19
CASSIDLSGRTDTQYF
>TRBV29-1
CSVETSSGQETQYF
>TRBV9
CASSPEPYTEAFF
>TRBV12-5
CASGLFGGLQVAGELFF
>TRBV11-2
CASSLGIWGPTDTQYF
>TRBV29-1
CSVEALGRGGINTGELFF
>TRBV4-3
CASSLSHDGEQFF
>TRBV4-1
CASSQSDRGYQETQYF
>TRBV13
CASSPPGVTEAFF
>TRBV6-1
CASRGQGGSQPQHF
>TRBV7-9
CASSSGTGERPGYTF
>TRBV12-3/TRBV12-4
CASSPSWGLDEQYF
>TRBV7-8
CASSTGRQGEQYF
>TRBV6-2/TRBV6-3
CASSYADRRETQYF
>TRBV3-1
CASSRQNQETQYF
>TRBV15
CATSRRKGTEAFF
>TRBV12-3/TRBV12-4
CASSLDFNEKLFF
>TRBV20-1
CSARAGTGDNEQFF
>TRBV29-1
CSARDGLGLHEQYF
>TRBV14
CASSQQRYSNQPQHF
>TRBV5-1
CASSLDLTGSTIYF
>TRBV20-1
CSARVMGTGGDYEQYF
>TRBV28
CASSLGQREIETQYF
>TRBV28
CASSSFPGGYTF
>TRBV2
CASGEVFTYEQYF
>TRBV19
CASSPDRQPQHF